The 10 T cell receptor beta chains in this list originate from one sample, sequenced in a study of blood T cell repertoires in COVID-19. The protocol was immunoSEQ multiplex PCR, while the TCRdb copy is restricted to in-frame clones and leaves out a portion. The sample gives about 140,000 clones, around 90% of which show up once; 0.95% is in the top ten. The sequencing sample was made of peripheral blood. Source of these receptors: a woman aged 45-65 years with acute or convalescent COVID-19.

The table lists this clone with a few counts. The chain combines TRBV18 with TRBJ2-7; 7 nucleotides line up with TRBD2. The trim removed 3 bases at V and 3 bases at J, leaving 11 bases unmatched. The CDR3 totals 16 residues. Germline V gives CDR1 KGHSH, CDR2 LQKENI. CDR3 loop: CASSPRGGTDVYEQYF. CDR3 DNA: TGTGCCAGCTCACCGAGGGGAGGGACCGACGTCTACGAGCAGTACTTC. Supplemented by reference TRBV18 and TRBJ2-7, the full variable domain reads NAGVMQNPRHLVRRRGQEARLRCSPMKGHSHVYWYRQLPEEGLKFMVYLQKENIIDESGMPKERFSAEFPKEGPSILRIQQVVRGDSAAYFCASSPRGGTDVYEQYFGPGTRLTVT.

Here the CDR3 DNA reads TGTGCCACCAGTGACGGACAGGGGTGGTATGGCTACACCTTC. This encodes CATSDGQGWYGYTF. J is TRBJ1-2 and V is TRBV24-1; TRBD1 aligns across 9 bases. With V trimmed by 4 bases and J by 5 bases, 4 bases remained unmatched. Germline CDR1 and CDR2: KGHDR and SFDVKD. The CDR3 spans 14 residues.

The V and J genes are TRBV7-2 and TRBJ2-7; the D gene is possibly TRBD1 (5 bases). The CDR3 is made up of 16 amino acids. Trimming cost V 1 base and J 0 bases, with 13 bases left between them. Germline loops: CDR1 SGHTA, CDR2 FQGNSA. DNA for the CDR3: TGTGCCAGCAGCTTAGTAGCACAGGTGAGCTCCTACGAGCAGTACTTC. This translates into CASSLVAQVSSYEQYF.

The CDR3 nucleotides read TGTGCCACCTGTGACAGGGCAACGGGAGGCTACACCTTC. This translates into CATCDRATGGYTF. The J gene is TRBJ1-2, the V gene TRBV21-1; the table's D call, TRBD1, has no DNA check behind it. TRBV21-1 is an annotated pseudogene. The CDR3 is 13 amino acids.

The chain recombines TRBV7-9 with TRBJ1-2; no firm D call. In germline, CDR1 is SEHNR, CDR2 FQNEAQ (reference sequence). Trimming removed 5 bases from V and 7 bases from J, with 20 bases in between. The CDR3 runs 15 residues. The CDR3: CASSPTPHDSGGYTF. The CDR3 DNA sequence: TGTGCCAGCAGCCCCACCCCTCACGACTCCGGTGGCTACACCTTC.

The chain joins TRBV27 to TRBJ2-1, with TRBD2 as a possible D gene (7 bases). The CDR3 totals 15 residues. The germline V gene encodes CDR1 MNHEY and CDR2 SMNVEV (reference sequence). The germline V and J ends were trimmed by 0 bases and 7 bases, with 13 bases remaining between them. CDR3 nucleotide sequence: TGTGCCAGCAGTTTATCTACAAGGGGGGGGAATGAGCAGTTCTTC. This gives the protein CASSLSTRGGNEQFF.

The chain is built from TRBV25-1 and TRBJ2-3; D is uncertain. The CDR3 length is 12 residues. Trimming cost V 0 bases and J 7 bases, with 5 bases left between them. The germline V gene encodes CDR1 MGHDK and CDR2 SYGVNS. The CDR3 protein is CASSEYLNTQYF. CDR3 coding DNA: TGTGCCAGCAGTGAATACCTTAATACGCAGTATTTT.

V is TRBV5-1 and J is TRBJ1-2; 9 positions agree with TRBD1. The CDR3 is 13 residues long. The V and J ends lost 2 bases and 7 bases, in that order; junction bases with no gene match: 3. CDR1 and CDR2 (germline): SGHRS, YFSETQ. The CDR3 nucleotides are TGCGCCAGCAGCTTCGACAGGGGGGCTGGCTACACCTTC. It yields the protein CASSFDRGAGYTF. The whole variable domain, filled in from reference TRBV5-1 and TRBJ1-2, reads KAGVTQTPRYLIKTRGQQVTLSCSPISGHRSVSWYQQTPGQGLQFLFEYFSETQRNKGNFPGRFSGRQFSNSRSEMNVSTLELGDSALYLCASSFDRGAGYTFGSGTRLTVV.

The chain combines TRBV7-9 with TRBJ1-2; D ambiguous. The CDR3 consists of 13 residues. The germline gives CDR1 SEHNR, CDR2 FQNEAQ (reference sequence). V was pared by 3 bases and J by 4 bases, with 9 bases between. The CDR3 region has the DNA TGTGCCAGCAGCTTGGGCTCCCTCTATGGCTACACCTTC. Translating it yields CASSLGSLYGYTF.

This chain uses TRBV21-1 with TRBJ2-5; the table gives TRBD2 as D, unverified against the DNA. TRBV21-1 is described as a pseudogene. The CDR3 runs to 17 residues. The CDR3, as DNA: TGTGCCAGCAGCAACGACCGACTAGCGGGAGACCAAGAGACCCAGTACTTC. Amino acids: CASSNDRLAGDQETQYF.